The 20 T cell receptor beta chains in this list originate from one sample, sequenced in a study of T-cell memory formation after mild COVID-19. TCRdb independently ran MiXCR on the 5' RACE reads; one entry per CDR3 protein. The sample holds a few hundred thousand distinct CDR3 sequences, roughly 15% seen once. Sample: PBMCs or a T cell subset sorted from them (not recorded which). These TCRs come from a man between 18 and 29 years old who had mild COVID-19 (a few samples of this study predate the infection). Cell type and time point are not known.

This clonotype was seen once. The chain links TRBV6-1 to TRBJ2-7; 9 nucleotides line up with TRBD2. Germline-derived CDR1 and CDR2 are MNHNS and SASEGT. V lost 8 bases and J lost 2; bases outside the gene matches: 7. The CDR3 length is 14 residues. CDR3 in DNA: TGTGCCAGCGGGGGACTAGCCGAGACCTACGAGCAGTACTTC. Amino acid sequence: CASGGLAETYEQYF.

This clonotype was counted between two and nine times. The CDR3 DNA is TGTGCCAGCAGCTTAATTAGGGCAGGGTCCAATCAGCCCCAGCATTTT. Translated, it gives CASSLIRAGSNQPQHF. The chain has TRBV7-2 and TRBJ1-5, with D perhaps matching TRBD1 (5 bases). In germline, CDR1 is SGHTA, CDR2 FQGNSA. V was shortened by 2 bases and J by 3 bases, with 14 bases between the two germline ends. The CDR3 loop spans 16 amino acids.

The rearrangement joins TRBV5-4 to TRBJ1-1, with 9 bases identical to TRBD1. Germline CDR1 is SGHNT and CDR2 is YYREEE (reference sequence). J lost 10 bases, V lost 4 bases, and 8 bases had no gene match. This CDR3 comprises 13 residues. CDR3 protein: CASSPRTGDGAFF. The CDR3 DNA reads TGTGCCAGCAGCCCAAGGACAGGGGATGGAGCTTTCTTT.

V usage is TRBV6-1 and J usage is TRBJ1-5, with 7 nucleotides matching TRBD1. J gave up 7 bases and V 3 bases, and 9 bases lay outside the gene matches. The CDR3 has 15 amino acids. Germline V lookup: CDR1 MNHNS, CDR2 SASEGT. The CDR3 protein is CASSDPNRGRQPQHF. CDR3 nucleotide sequence: TGTGCCAGCAGTGATCCCAACAGGGGAAGACAGCCCCAGCATTTT.

This clonotype was detected only a few times. The chain uses TRBV2 and TRBJ1-6; D unresolved. V was clipped by 7 bases and J by 9 bases, with 10 bases between them. The CDR3 runs to 12 residues. Germline V gene data show CDR1 as SNHLY and CDR2 as FYNNEI. The CDR3 loop reads CASTAWVSPLHF. CDR3 in DNA: TGTGCCAGCACTGCTTGGGTTTCACCCCTCCACTTT.

This sequence joins TRBV7-9 and TRBJ1-4, with D unclear. The V and J ends lost 1 base and 12 bases respectively, with 9 bases between them. This CDR3 contains 12 residues. CDR1 is SEHNR and CDR2 is FQNEAQ in the germline V gene (reference sequence). DNA of the CDR3: TGTGCCAGCAGCTTAGGAACCCTACAACTGTTTTTT. Its translation: CASSLGTLQLFF.

This chain connects TRBV7-9 to TRBJ1-1; D unclear. The CDR3 extends over 13 amino acids. Germline lookup yields CDR1 SEHNR and CDR2 FQNEAQ (reference sequence). Trimming shortened V by 3 bases and J by 3 bases, and 8 bases separated the two germline ends. The CDR3 loop reads CASSFSWDTEAFF. As DNA, the CDR3 is TGTGCCAGCAGCTTTTCCTGGGACACTGAAGCTTTCTTT.

Only a few counts were recorded for this clonotype. The chain uses TRBV27 and TRBJ1-2; D uncertain. V gave up 8 bases and J gave up 0 bases, with 16 bases separating them. Germline CDR1 MNHEY, CDR2 SMNVEV (reference sequence). This CDR3 spans 15 amino acids. The CDR3 nucleotides read TGTGCCAGCCTCCGGGATGCCAACTCTAACTATGGCTACACCTTC. Encoded protein: CASLRDANSNYGYTF.

The genes are TRBV5-1 and TRBJ2-5, with a tentative D call TRBD1 (6 bases). CDR1 and CDR2 (germline): SGHRS, YFSETQ. The length of the CDR3 is 14 residues. V gave up 1 base and J gave up 8 bases, with 15 bases separating them. The CDR3 DNA follows: TGCGCCAGCAGCTTGTTTGGCAGGGGTGACACCCAGTACTTC. Amino acid sequence: CASSLFGRGDTQYF.

The chain joins TRBV7-6 to TRBJ1-1, with TRBD1 matching 7 bases. V was pared by 1 base and J by 1 base, with 6 bases of the junction left unmatched. CDR3 size: 16 residues. From germline, CDR1 is SGHVS and CDR2 FNYEAQ. CDR3 protein: CASSLDDRERNTEAFF. For the CDR3, the DNA is TGTGCCAGCAGCTTAGACGACAGGGAAAGGAACACTGAAGCTTTCTTT. Based on the CDR3 plus reference TRBV7-6 and TRBJ1-1, the full variable domain is GAGVSQSPRYKVTKRGQDVALRCDPISGHVSLYWYRQALGQGPEFLTYFNYEAQQDKSGLPNDRFSAERPEGSISTLTIQRTEQRDSAMYRCASSLDDRERNTEAFFGQGTRLTVV.

The gene calls are TRBV6-5 and TRBJ2-2; D is undetermined. Germline V lookup: CDR1 MNHEY, CDR2 SVGAGI. The V end was cut by 2 bases, the J end by 2 bases, with 6 bases between. The CDR3 runs to 14 residues. This CDR3 is CASSYARNTGELFF. The CDR3 DNA reads as TGTGCCAGCAGTTACGCCAGAAACACCGGGGAGCTGTTTTTT.

This clonotype was counted between two and nine times. The chain links TRBV2 to TRBJ2-7, with D perhaps TRBD1 (6 bases). Germline V gene sequence: CDR1 SNHLY, CDR2 FYNNEI. With 8 bases removed from V and 0 bases from J, the gap between germline ends came to 14 bases. There are 14 residues in the CDR3. CDR3 DNA sequence: TGTGCCAGCCGAAAAGAGGGGGACTCCTACGAGCAGTACTTC. Encoded protein: CASRKEGDSYEQYF.

A few counts support this clonotype. This chain joins TRBV29-1 and TRBJ1-1; a possible D gene is TRBD1 (5 bases). Trimming removed 7 bases at V and 11 bases at J, with 23 bases between. Germline V lookup: CDR1 SQVTM, CDR2 ANQGSEA. CDR3 length equals 13 residues. The CDR3: CSGAVTGQYGAFF. The CDR3 coding sequence is TGCAGCGGAGCCGTAACAGGCCAATATGGGGCTTTCTTT.

The gene calls are TRBV7-9 and TRBJ2-5; no definite D call. This CDR3 comprises 14 residues. CDR1 and CDR2 from the germline V gene are SEHNR and FQNEAQ (reference sequence). V was clipped by 2 bases and J by 4 bases, with 11 bases between them. CDR3 DNA sequence: TGTGCCAGCAGCTTATCGGCAGGATCAGAGACCCAGTACTTC. Translated: CASSLSAGSETQYF.

In this sample, this clonotype turned up a few times. This chain joins TRBV7-9 and TRBJ2-3; D is possibly TRBD2 (5 bases). CDR1 is SEHNR and CDR2 is FQNEAQ in the germline V gene (reference sequence). V was shortened by 5 bases and J by 3 bases, with 15 bases between the two germline ends. The CDR3 spans 15 residues. The CDR3 loop reads CASSKLDGGTDTQYF. The CDR3 DNA follows: TGTGCCAGCAGCAAACTAGATGGTGGGACAGATACGCAGTATTTT.

This clonotype turned up a few times. CDR3: CASTGQGSYEQYV. CDR3 coding DNA: TGTGCCAGCACAGGACAGGGGTCCTACGAGCAGTACGTC. The gene calls are TRBV2 and TRBJ2-7, with 9 nucleotides matching TRBD1. With 7 bases clipped from V and 1 base from J, the junction kept 2 bases outside the gene matches. The CDR3 has 13 residues. Germline V CDR1 and CDR2: SNHLY, FYNNEI.

This clonotype was counted a few times. The chain employs TRBV4-3 and TRBJ2-7, with TRBD1 as a possible D gene (5 bases). Trimming cost V 0 bases and J 6 bases, with 15 bases left between them. The CDR3 has 15 amino acids. Germline V gene sequence: CDR1 LGHNA, CDR2 YSLEER. CDR3 loop: CASSQDPYRSGEQYF. The CDR3 bases are TGCGCCAGCAGCCAAGATCCTTACAGGTCCGGCGAGCAGTACTTC.

This clonotype showed up just a few times. This chain links TRBV4-3 with TRBJ2-2; D gene ambiguous. Germline assignment: CDR1 LGHNA and CDR2 YSLEER. The CDR3 runs to 19 residues. V was pared by 0 bases and J by 6 bases, with 23 bases between. Here the CDR3 reads CASSQEGITRAGPPGELFF. CDR3 in DNA: TGCGCCAGCAGCCAAGAGGGTATAACTCGAGCAGGACCCCCCGGGGAGCTGTTTTTT.

This clonotype showed up just a few times. J is TRBJ2-1 and V is TRBV20-1, with D maybe TRBD2 (6 bases). V was shortened by 3 bases and J by 8 bases, with 11 bases between the two germline ends. Germline V lookup: CDR1 DFQATT, CDR2 SNEGSKA (reference sequence). The CDR3 has 12 residues. The DNA for the CDR3 is TGCAGTGCTAGTCCGGGGGTTGATGAGCAGTTCTTC. Translated: CSASPGVDEQFF.

The chain couples TRBV28 to TRBJ2-7; tentatively, D is TRBD1 (6 bases). V lost 2 bases, J lost 6 bases, and 14 bases lay in between. The CDR3 runs to 14 residues. In germline, CDR1 is MDHEN, CDR2 SYDVKM. The DNA for the CDR3 is TGTGCCAGCAGTTTAGACAGGCCAAGGGCCGAGCAGTACGTC. As protein: CASSLDRPRAEQYV.